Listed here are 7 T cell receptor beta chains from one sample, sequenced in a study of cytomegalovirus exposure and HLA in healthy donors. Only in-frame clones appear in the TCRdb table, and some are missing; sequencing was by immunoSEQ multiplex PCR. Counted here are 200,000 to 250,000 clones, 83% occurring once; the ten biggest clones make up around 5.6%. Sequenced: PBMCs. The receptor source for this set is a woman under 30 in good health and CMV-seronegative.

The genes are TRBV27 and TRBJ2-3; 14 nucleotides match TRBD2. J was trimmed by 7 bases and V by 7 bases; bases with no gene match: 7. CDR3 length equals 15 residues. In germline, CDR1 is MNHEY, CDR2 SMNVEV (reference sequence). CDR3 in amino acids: CASTGLAGGPYTQYF. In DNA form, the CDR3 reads TGTGCCAGCACCGGACTAGCGGGAGGACCCTATACGCAGTATTTT.

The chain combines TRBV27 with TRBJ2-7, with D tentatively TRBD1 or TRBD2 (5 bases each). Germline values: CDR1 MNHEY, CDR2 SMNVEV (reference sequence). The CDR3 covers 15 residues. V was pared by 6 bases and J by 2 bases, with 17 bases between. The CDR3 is CASSPQRDRPYEQYF. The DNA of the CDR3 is TGTGCCAGCAGCCCCCAGAGGGACCGACCCTACGAGCAGTACTTC.

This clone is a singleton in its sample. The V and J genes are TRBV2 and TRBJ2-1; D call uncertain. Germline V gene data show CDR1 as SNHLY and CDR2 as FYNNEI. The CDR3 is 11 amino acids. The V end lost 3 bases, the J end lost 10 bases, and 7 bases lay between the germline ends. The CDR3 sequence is CASSEGYEQFF. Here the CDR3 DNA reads TGTGCCAGCAGTGAGGGGTACGAGCAGTTCTTC.

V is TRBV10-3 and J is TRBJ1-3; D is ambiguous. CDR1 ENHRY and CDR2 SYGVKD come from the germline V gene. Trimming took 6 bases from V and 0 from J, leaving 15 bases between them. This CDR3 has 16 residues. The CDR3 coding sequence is TGTGCCATCAGCGCTCAAAGACCGGGCTCTGGAAACACCATATATTTT. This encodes CAISAQRPGSGNTIYF.

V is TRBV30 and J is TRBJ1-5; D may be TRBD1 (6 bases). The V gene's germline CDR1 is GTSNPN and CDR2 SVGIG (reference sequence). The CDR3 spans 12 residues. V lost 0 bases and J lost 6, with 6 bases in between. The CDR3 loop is CAWSVQGQPQHF. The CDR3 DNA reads TGTGCCTGGAGTGTACAGGGTCAGCCCCAGCATTTT.

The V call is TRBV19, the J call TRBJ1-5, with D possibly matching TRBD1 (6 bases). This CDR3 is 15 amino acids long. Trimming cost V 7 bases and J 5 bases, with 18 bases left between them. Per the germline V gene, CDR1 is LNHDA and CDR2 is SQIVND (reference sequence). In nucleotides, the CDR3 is TGTGCCAGTACTCTCGGGGGGACACAAGATCAGCCCCAGCATTTT. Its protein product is CASTLGGTQDQPQHF. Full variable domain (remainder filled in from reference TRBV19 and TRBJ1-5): DGGITQSPKYLFRKEGQNVTLSCEQNLNHDAMYWYRQDPGQGLRLIYYSQIVNDFQKGDIAEGYSVSREKKESFPLTVTSAQKNPTAFYLCASTLGGTQDQPQHFGDGTRLSIL.

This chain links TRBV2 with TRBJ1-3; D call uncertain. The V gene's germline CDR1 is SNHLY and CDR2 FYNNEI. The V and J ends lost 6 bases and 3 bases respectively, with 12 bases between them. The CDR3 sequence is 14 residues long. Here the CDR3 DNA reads TGTGCCAGCAGGATGGAGGAGGTTGGAAACACCATATATTTT. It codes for CASRMEEVGNTIYF.